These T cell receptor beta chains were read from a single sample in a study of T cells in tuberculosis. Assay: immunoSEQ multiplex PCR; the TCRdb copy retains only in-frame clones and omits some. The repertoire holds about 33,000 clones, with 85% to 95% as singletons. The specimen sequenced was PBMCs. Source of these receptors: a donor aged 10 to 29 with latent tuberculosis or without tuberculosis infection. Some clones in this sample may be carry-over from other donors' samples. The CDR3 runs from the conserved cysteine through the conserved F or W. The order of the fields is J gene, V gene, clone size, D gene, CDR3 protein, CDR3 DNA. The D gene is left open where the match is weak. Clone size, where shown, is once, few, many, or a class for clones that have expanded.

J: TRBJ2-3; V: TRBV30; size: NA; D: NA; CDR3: CAWNRRGAGTDTQYF; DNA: TGTGCCTGGAACCGCCGGGGGGCCGGTACAGATACGCAGTATTTT
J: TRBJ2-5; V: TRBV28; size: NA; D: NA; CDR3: CASRTSPETQYF; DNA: TGTGCCAGCAGAACTAGTCCAGAGACCCAGTACTTC
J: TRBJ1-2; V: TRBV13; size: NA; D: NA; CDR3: CASSTRQEIYGYTF; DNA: TGTGCCAGCAGCACCCGACAAGAAATCTATGGCTACACCTTC
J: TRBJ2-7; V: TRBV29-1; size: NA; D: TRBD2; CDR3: CSGTSGEHEQYF; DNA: TGCAGCGGGACTAGCGGGGAACACGAGCAGTACTTC
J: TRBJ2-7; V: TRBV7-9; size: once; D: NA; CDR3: CASSSSGTTYEQYF; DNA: TGTGCCAGCAGCAGTTCCGGGACAACGTACGAGCAGTACTTC
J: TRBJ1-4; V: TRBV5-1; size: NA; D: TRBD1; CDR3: CASSLLGGPQEKLFF; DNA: TGCGCCAGCAGCTTGTTAGGGGGCCCACAGGAAAAACTGTTTTTT
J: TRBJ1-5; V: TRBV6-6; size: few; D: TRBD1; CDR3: CASSDRGHQPQHF; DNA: TGTGCCAGCAGTGACAGGGGCCATCAGCCCCAGCATTTT
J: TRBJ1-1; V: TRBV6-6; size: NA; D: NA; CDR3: CASSYGGNTEAFF; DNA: TGTGCCAGCAGTTACGGCGGGAACACTGAAGCTTTCTTT
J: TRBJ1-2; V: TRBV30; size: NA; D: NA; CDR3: CACYSTGNYGYTF; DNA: TGTGCCTGTTATTCAACAGGGAACTATGGCTACACCTTC
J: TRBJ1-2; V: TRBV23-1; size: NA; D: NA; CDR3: CARNPGTTGYTF; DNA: TGCGCCAGGAATCCCGGGACTACTGGCTACACCTTC
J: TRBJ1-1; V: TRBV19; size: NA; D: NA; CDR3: CASSISGGLGAFF; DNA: TGTGCCAGTAGTATAAGTGGAGGGCTGGGTGCTTTCTTT
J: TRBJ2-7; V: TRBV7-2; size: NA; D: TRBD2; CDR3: CASSSGLAAYEQYF; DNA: TGTGCCAGCAGCTCCGGACTAGCGGCCTACGAGCAGTACTTC
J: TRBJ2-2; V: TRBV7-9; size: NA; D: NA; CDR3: CASSRPGEPRTGELFF; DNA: TGTGCCAGCAGCCGCCCGGGGGAGCCCCGAACCGGGGAGCTGTTTTTT
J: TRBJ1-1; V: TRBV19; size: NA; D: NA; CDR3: CASSTAALGANTEAFF; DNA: TGTGCCAGTAGTACCGCCGCCCTCGGAGCGAACACTGAAGCTTTCTTT
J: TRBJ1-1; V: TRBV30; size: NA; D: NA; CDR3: CACQVNTEAFF; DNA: TGTGCCTGTCAGGTGAACACTGAAGCTTTCTTT
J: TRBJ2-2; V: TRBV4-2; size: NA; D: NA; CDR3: CASSQESYGSNTGELFF; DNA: TGTGCCAGCAGCCAAGAGAGTTACGGGAGCAATACCGGGGAGCTGTTTTTT
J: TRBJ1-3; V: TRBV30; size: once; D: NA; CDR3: CAAPGGNTIYF; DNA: TGTGCAGCACCGGGTGGAAACACCATATATTTT
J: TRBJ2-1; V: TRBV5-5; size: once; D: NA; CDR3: CASRPGTESYNEQFF; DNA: TGTGCCAGCAGACCCGGGACTGAGTCCTACAATGAGCAGTTCTTC
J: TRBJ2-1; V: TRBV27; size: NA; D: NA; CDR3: CASMRLTYNEQFF; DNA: TGTGCCAGCATGCGACTTACCTACAATGAGCAGTTCTTC
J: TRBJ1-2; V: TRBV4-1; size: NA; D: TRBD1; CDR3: CASSHPRADRGPYSVYGYTF; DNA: TGCGCCAGCAGCCACCCTCGGGCTGACAGGGGGCCATATTCGGTCTATGGCTACACCTTC
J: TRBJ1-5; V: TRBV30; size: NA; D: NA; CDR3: CAWSPPRFNQPQHF; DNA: TGTGCCTGGAGCCCTCCCCGGTTCAATCAGCCCCAGCATTTT
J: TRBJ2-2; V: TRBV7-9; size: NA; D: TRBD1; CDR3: CASSLVDRVGTGELFF; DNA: TGTGCCAGCAGCTTAGTAGACAGGGTCGGCACCGGGGAGCTGTTTTTT
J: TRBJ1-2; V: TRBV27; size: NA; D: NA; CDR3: CASTAGGTGTGYTF; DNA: TGTGCCAGCACCGCAGGAGGAACAGGGACGGGCTACACCTTC
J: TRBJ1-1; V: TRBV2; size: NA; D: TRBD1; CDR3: CASRTGGAGMNTEAFF; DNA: TGTGCCAGCAGGACAGGGGGCGCGGGGATGAACACTGAAGCTTTCTTT
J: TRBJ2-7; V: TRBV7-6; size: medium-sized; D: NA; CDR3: CASSPGTSYEQYF; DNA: TGTGCCAGCAGCCCCGGGACATCTTACGAGCAGTACTTC